Below, 25 T cell receptor beta chains from the same sample are listed, as sequenced in a study of sequential checkpoint blockade in melanoma. TCRdb's copy holds only in-frame clones and misses some; the assay was immunoSEQ multiplex PCR. This table has fewer than 35,000 clones, 77% appearing once. Indicated treatment: randomized to nivolumab then ipilimumab (arm A) or the reverse (arm B). The sample consisted of CD8+ T cells sorted from blood (inferred from file names), taken from a patient given nivolumab and ipilimumab in sequence. The receptors here all came from a human donor with melanoma.

The chain is built from TRBV28 and TRBJ1-5; D possibly corresponds to TRBD1 (5 bases). CDR3 length equals 14 residues. Germline CDR1 reads MDHEN; CDR2 reads SYDVKM. Trimming took off 2 bases at V and 6 bases at J, with 11 bases between the two ends. CDR3 nucleotide sequence: TGTGCCAGCAGTTTAGGACAAGTAGGTCAGCCCCAGCATTTT. Its protein product is CASSLGQVGQPQHF.

The genes are TRBV10-1 and TRBJ2-3; 11 bases are a match to TRBD1. CDR1 and CDR2 (germline): WNHNN, SYGVQD (reference sequence). The CDR3 is made up of 13 amino acids. V lost 6 bases and J lost 6; bases outside the gene matches: 2. The CDR3 region has the DNA TGCGCCAGCAGAGGACAGGGGGCGGATACGCAGTATTTT. This codes for CASRGQGADTQYF.

This chain joins TRBV29-1 and TRBJ1-1, with a tentative D call TRBD1 (6 bases). Germline V gene lookup returns CDR1 SQVTM and CDR2 ANQGSEA. Trimming pared 3 bases from V and 6 bases from J, leaving 11 bases between. CDR3 size: 12 residues. Here the CDR3 DNA reads TGCAGCGTTGACTCAGGGGTTCCTGAAGCTTTCTTT. This gives the protein CSVDSGVPEAFF.

The chain has TRBV9 and TRBJ1-4; D gene ambiguous. V lost 3 bases and J 3 bases, leaving 9 bases between the germline ends. There are 14 residues in the CDR3. CDR1 is SGDLS, CDR2 YYNGEE, per germline. CDR3 nucleotides: TGTGCCAGCAGCGAGGGAGTATCTAATGAAAAACTGTTTTTT. Its translation is CASSEGVSNEKLFF.

The rearrangement uses TRBV7-9 and TRBJ2-7, with 10 bases that match TRBD1. The V segment lost 4 bases and the J segment 2 bases; nucleotides outside the gene matches: 8. The CDR3 covers 16 residues. Germline lookup yields CDR1 SEHNR and CDR2 FQNEAQ (reference sequence). The CDR3 sequence: CASSSTGTGDPYEQYF. Written as DNA, the CDR3 is TGTGCCAGCAGCTCAACCGGGACAGGGGACCCCTACGAGCAGTACTTC. Filled out from reference TRBV7-9 and TRBJ2-7, the complete variable domain reads DTGVSQNPRHKITKRGQNVTFRCDPISEHNRLYWYRQTLGQGPEFLTYFQNEAQLEKSRLLSDRFSAERPKGSFSTLEIQRTEQGDSAMYLCASSSTGTGDPYEQYFGPGTRLTVT.

V is TRBV29-1 and J is TRBJ2-7; TRBD1 might be the D (6 bases). From germline, CDR1 is SQVTM and CDR2 ANQGSEA. V dropped 7 bases and J dropped 7 bases, with 17 bases sitting between them. This CDR3 has 12 residues. DNA for the CDR3: TGCAGCGCCCGAGACAGGCGCCAGGAGCAGTACTTC. Encoded protein: CSARDRRQEQYF.

The chain uses TRBV19 and TRBJ2-3; 9 positions agree with TRBD2. This CDR3 comprises 14 residues. With V trimmed by 5 bases and J by 3 bases, 3 bases remained unmatched. The V gene's germline CDR1 is LNHDA and CDR2 SQIVND (reference sequence). CDR3 sequence reads: CASSFSGGTDTQYF. CDR3 DNA: TGTGCCAGTAGTTTTAGCGGGGGAACAGATACGCAGTATTTT.

The chain uses TRBV19 and TRBJ2-2; 8 bases match TRBD2. The J segment lost 4 bases and the V segment lost 7 bases, leaving 5 bases of the junction unmatched. Germline CDR1 reads LNHDA; CDR2 reads SQIVND (reference sequence). This CDR3 is built from 14 residues. Here the CDR3 DNA reads TGTGCCAGTATGACGGGAGGGTTCACCGGGGAGCTGTTTTTT. Translation: CASMTGGFTGELFF.

The V and J genes are TRBV7-3 and TRBJ2-5, with 10 bases that match TRBD2. The length of the CDR3 is 18 residues. Germline V gene lookup returns CDR1 SGHTA and CDR2 FQGTGA. V lost 1 base and J lost 1; bases outside the gene matches: 9. This CDR3 is CASSLRIGLAGAQETQYF. CDR3 DNA sequence: TGTGCCAGCAGCTTAAGAATCGGGCTAGCGGGGGCCCAAGAGACCCAGTACTTC.

V usage is TRBV7-2 and J usage is TRBJ2-7; D may be TRBD2 (7 bases). CDR3 length equals 16 residues. V was shortened by 7 bases and J by 0 bases, with 19 bases between the two germline ends. Germline CDR1 is SGHTA and CDR2 is FQGNSA. The CDR3 DNA sequence: TGTGCCAGCATTGGGGGGGGCTACCCGAGCTCCTACGAGCAGTACTTC. Residues: CASIGGGYPSSYEQYF.

The rearrangement joins TRBV4-3 to TRBJ2-1, with 7 bases matching TRBD1. Trimming removed 0 bases from V and 3 bases from J; junction bases left unmatched: 2. Germline V gives CDR1 LGHNA, CDR2 YSLEER. This CDR3 region has 15 residues. CDR3 region: CASSQDDRDYNEQFF. The CDR3 coding sequence is TGCGCCAGCAGCCAAGATGACAGGGACTACAATGAGCAGTTCTTC.

The chain is built from TRBV9 and TRBJ2-1; D not certain. V was cut by 1 base and J by 9 bases, with 8 bases left in between. This CDR3 region has 12 residues. Germline V gives CDR1 SGDLS, CDR2 YYNGEE. CDR3 region: CASSVTRGEQFF. In DNA, the CDR3 is TGTGCCAGCAGCGTAACCAGAGGTGAGCAGTTCTTC.

The genes are TRBV7-8 and TRBJ2-5; tentatively, D is TRBD2 (6 bases). The ends were cut back, 6 bases at V and 1 base at J, with 12 bases in the middle. Germline assignment: CDR1 SGHVS and CDR2 FQNEAQ. The CDR3 covers 14 residues. The CDR3 nucleotides are TGTGCCAGCAGTCTTAGGGACTTCCAAGAGACCCAGTACTTC. Translating it yields CASSLRDFQETQYF.

The gene calls are TRBV27 and TRBJ1-3, with unresolved D. The CDR3 spans 19 residues. CDR1 MNHEY and CDR2 SMNVEV come from the germline V gene (reference sequence). V shed 2 bases and J shed 2 bases, with 22 bases lying between them. Written as DNA, the CDR3 is TGTGCCAGCAGTTTAACCTGTTGTGTAGTAAGGGAGCCTGGAAACACCATATATTTT. Translation: CASSLTCCVVREPGNTIYF.

This clone has a handful of counts. The chain joins TRBV5-6 to TRBJ2-7, with 8 bases identical to TRBD1. The CDR3 runs to 14 residues. Germline values: CDR1 SGHDT, CDR2 YYEEEE. V trimming: 2 bases; J trimming: 4 bases; junction bases outside the gene matches: 5. CDR3 in DNA: TGTGCCAGCAGCTTAGAAACAGGGGGATACGAGCAGTACTTC. Translating it yields CASSLETGGYEQYF. The full variable domain, rest sourced from reference TRBV5-6 and TRBJ2-7, is DAGVTQSPTHLIKTRGQQVTLRCSPKSGHDTVSWYQQALGQGPQFIFQYYEEEERQRGNFPDRFSGHQFPNYSSELNVNALLLGDSALYLCASSLETGGYEQYFGPGTRLTVT.

To note about this clone: No DNA is shown, since the ends of the CDR3 on it are uncertain; the CDR3 is the one TCRdb lists. The chain has TRBV7-5 and TRBJ1-5; the table assigns TRBD1, which was not confirmed against the DNA. TRBV7-5 is annotated as a pseudogene. The CDR3 length equals 17 residues, ends included. CDR3 residues: CARSPRQVALGNQPQHF.

This clone was detected only once. The junction differs from germline at one of its ends, possibly a read error. The V call is TRBV28, the J call TRBJ2-1, with 8 bases fitting TRBD2. The CDR3 extends over 16 amino acids. CDR1 is MDHEN and CDR2 is SYDVKM in the germline V gene. CDR3 sequence: CAGSRTSGSSYNEQFF. DNA of the CDR3: TGTGCCGGCAGTAGAACTAGCGGAAGCTCCTACAATGAGCAGTTCTTC.

The chain is built from TRBV2 and TRBJ2-5; D perhaps matches TRBD1 (6 bases). The V and J ends lost 8 bases and 5 bases respectively, with 12 bases between them. Germline V gene sequence: CDR1 SNHLY, CDR2 FYNNEI. CDR3 length equals 12 residues. DNA of the CDR3: TGTGCCAGCGAGGGGGACCGGGAGACCCAGTACTTC. It specifies CASEGDRETQYF.

The V gene is TRBV5-6, the J gene TRBJ1-1; no firm D call. Per germline, CDR1 SGHDT and CDR2 YYEEEE. This CDR3 region has 13 residues. V lost 2 bases and J lost 2, with 7 bases in between. This CDR3 reads CASSFGGNTEAFF. CDR3 DNA sequence: TGTGCCAGCAGCTTCGGTGGTAACACTGAAGCTTTCTTT.

The chain is built from TRBV30 and TRBJ1-2, with a possible D match to TRBD1 (5 bases). The CDR3 runs to 13 residues. CDR1 GTSNPN and CDR2 SVGIG come from the germline V gene (reference sequence). V dropped 1 base and J dropped 2 bases, with 8 bases sitting between them. In DNA form, the CDR3 reads TGTGCCTGGAGTGGGGGGGGAAACTATGGCTACACCTTC. Encoded protein: CAWSGGGNYGYTF.

On this clone itself: No conserved phenylalanine or tryptophan ends this CDR3, so it is likely a read error. No DNA is shown, since the ends of the CDR3 on it are uncertain; the CDR3 is the one TCRdb lists. The CDR3 loop reads CASILVGG. The chain joins TRBV23-1 to TRBJ2-7; the table's D call TRBD2 went unverified against the DNA. TRBV23-1 is an ORF, and what it does is uncertain. The CDR3 is 8 amino acids in total, end residues counted.

This clone was detected only once. The J gene is TRBJ2-7, the V gene TRBV5-5, with 9 bases fitting TRBD1. Germline-derived CDR1 and CDR2 are SGHKS and YYEKEE (reference sequence). The CDR3 sequence is 15 residues long. Trimming cost V 0 bases and J 5 bases; bases outside gene matches: 6. This CDR3 reads CASSLADRGSHEQYF. The CDR3, as DNA: TGTGCCAGCAGCTTGGCGGACAGGGGTTCCCACGAGCAGTACTTC.

The chain uses TRBV5-6 and TRBJ1-2; the match to TRBD1 covers 7 bases. V was pared by 4 bases and J by 4 bases, with 7 bases of the junction left unmatched. CDR3 size: 14 residues. CDR1 and CDR2 from the germline V gene are SGHDT and YYEEEE. The CDR3 here is CASSLTPGGYGYTF. In nucleotides, the CDR3 is TGTGCCAGCAGCCTCACTCCAGGGGGCTATGGCTACACCTTC.

The chain recombines TRBV6-5 with TRBJ2-3; D remains ambiguous. From germline, CDR1 is MNHEY and CDR2 SVGAGI. This CDR3 is built from 15 residues. With 6 bases removed from V and 2 bases from J, the gap between germline ends came to 15 bases. CDR3 residues: CASRAHDGATDTQYF. Written as DNA, the CDR3 is TGTGCCAGCAGAGCCCACGATGGTGCCACAGATACGCAGTATTTT.

The chain employs TRBV7-9 and TRBJ2-5; 7 bases align to TRBD1. This CDR3 region has 16 residues. Trimming removed 6 bases from V and 2 bases from J; junction bases left unmatched: 12. CDR1 SEHNR and CDR2 FQNEAQ come from the germline V gene (reference sequence). CDR3 amino acids: CASSYSYRGYQETQYF. The DNA for the CDR3 is TGTGCCAGCAGTTATTCATACAGGGGATATCAAGAGACCCAGTACTTC.